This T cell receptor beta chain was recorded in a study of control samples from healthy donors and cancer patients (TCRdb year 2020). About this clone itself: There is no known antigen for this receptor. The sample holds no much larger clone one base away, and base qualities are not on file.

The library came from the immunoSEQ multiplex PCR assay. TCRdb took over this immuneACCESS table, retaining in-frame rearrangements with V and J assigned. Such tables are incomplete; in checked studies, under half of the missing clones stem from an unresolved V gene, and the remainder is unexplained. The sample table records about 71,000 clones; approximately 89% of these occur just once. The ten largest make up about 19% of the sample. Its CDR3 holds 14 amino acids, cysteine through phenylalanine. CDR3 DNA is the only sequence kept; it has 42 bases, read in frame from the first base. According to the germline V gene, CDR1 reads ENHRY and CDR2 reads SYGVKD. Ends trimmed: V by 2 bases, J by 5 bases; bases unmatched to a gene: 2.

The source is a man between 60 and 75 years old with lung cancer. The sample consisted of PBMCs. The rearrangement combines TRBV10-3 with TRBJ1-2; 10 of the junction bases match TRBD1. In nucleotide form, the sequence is TGTGCCATCAGTGAGGGACAGGGGGTTTATGGCTACACCTTC. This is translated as CAISEGQGVYGYTF.